These T cell receptor beta chains were read from a single sample in a study of blood T cells in healthy people across ages. TCRdb re-called the 5' RACE reads with MiXCR, one entry per CDR3 protein. The sample yields 700,000 to 850,000 distinct CDR3 sequences, around 36% seen once. Sequenced material: blood. The receptors shown here come from a man between 18 and 35 years old in good health. The CDR3 runs from the conserved cysteine through the conserved F or W. The D gene is left open where the match is weak. Only part of the rows carry a size: once, few, many, or a class if the clone is expanded.

length: 14; V: TRBV4-3; size: .; J: TRBJ2-3; D: .; CDR3: CASSQASRADTQYF; DNA: TGCGCCAGCAGCCAAGCTTCCCGGGCAGATACGCAGTATTTT
length: 14; V: TRBV11-2; size: .; J: TRBJ2-2; D: .; CDR3: CASSSAVWTGELFF; DNA: TGTGCCAGCAGCTCAGCGGTGTGGACCGGGGAGCTGTTTTTT
length: 13; V: TRBV10-3; size: .; J: TRBJ1-2; D: TRBD1; CDR3: CAAGQSSNYGYTF; DNA: TGTGCCGCGGGACAGAGCTCTAACTATGGCTACACCTTC
length: 15; V: TRBV27; size: .; J: TRBJ1-6; D: .; CDR3: CASSFGRADNSPLHF; DNA: TGTGCCAGCAGTTTTGGGCGGGCTGATAATTCACCCCTCCACTTT
length: 16; V: TRBV9; size: .; J: TRBJ2-7; D: .; CDR3: CASSVVPGSSYNEQYF; DNA: TGTGCCAGCAGCGTAGTGCCAGGGAGCTCCTACAATGAGCAGTACTTC
length: 12; V: TRBV12-3/TRBV12-4; size: few; J: TRBJ1-5; D: .; CDR3: CASSFRTGPQHF; DNA: TGTGCCAGCAGTTTTCGGACGGGGCCCCAGCATTTT
length: 14; V: TRBV9; size: .; J: TRBJ1-2; D: TRBD1; CDR3: CASSGRTGTYGYTF; DNA: TGTGCCAGCAGCGGGCGGACAGGGACCTATGGCTACACCTTC
length: 10; V: TRBV27; size: few; J: TRBJ2-7; D: .; CDR3: CASGKYEQYF; DNA: TGTGCCAGCGGGAAATACGAGCAGTACTTC
length: 16; V: TRBV20-1; size: few; J: TRBJ2-3; D: TRBD2; CDR3: CSATTPSGGVTDTQYF; DNA: TGCAGTGCTACGACCCCTAGCGGGGGGGTAACAGATACGCAGTATTTT
length: 15; V: TRBV20-1; size: .; J: TRBJ2-7; D: TRBD2; CDR3: CSARQRGGTYNEQYF; DNA: TGCAGTGCCAGACAGCGGGGGGGCACCTACAATGAGCAGTACTTC
length: 14; V: TRBV6-2/TRBV6-3; size: .; J: TRBJ1-1; D: TRBD1; CDR3: CASSDETGGSEAFF; DNA: TGTGCCAGCAGTGACGAGACAGGGGGCTCTGAAGCTTTCTTT
length: 14; V: TRBV20-1; size: many; J: TRBJ2-7; D: TRBD2; CDR3: CSASGAINSREQYF; DNA: TGCAGTGCCAGCGGGGCCATCAATTCTCGGGAGCAGTACTTC
length: 15; V: TRBV14; size: .; J: TRBJ1-3; D: .; CDR3: CASSQGLGSGNTIYF; DNA: TGTGCCAGCAGCCAAGGTCTGGGTTCTGGAAACACCATATATTTT
length: 16; V: TRBV6-2/TRBV6-3; size: few; J: TRBJ1-5; D: TRBD1; CDR3: CASSYPGTGPNQPQHF; DNA: TGTGCCAGCAGTTATCCTGGGACAGGACCGAATCAGCCCCAGCATTTT
length: 15; V: TRBV5-8; size: .; J: TRBJ1-5; D: .; CDR3: CASSVRGGGNQPQHF; DNA: TGTGCCAGCAGCGTCCGAGGGGGAGGCAATCAGCCCCAGCATTTT
length: 15; V: TRBV12-3/TRBV12-4; size: few; J: TRBJ1-3; D: .; CDR3: CASSLPTRQRATIYF; DNA: TGTGCCAGCAGTTTGCCGACCAGACAACGGGCCACCATATATTTT
length: 17; V: TRBV3-1; size: few; J: TRBJ2-1; D: TRBD2; CDR3: CASSQVGGGSSYNEQFF; DNA: TGTGCCAGCAGCCAAGTGGGAGGCGGGAGCTCCTACAATGAGCAGTTCTTC
length: 16; V: TRBV12-3/TRBV12-4; size: once; J: TRBJ1-6; D: TRBD1; CDR3: CASGSTGTGLVRALHF; DNA: TGTGCCAGCGGTTCCACCGGGACAGGGTTGGTTCGGGCCCTCCACTTT
length: 13; V: TRBV30; size: few; J: TRBJ1-1; D: .; CDR3: CAWSAGGNTEAFF; DNA: TGTGCCTGGAGTGCCGGGGGGAACACTGAAGCTTTCTTT
length: 16; V: TRBV12-3/TRBV12-4; size: .; J: TRBJ2-5; D: TRBD1; CDR3: CASSSRRDSHQETQYF; DNA: TGTGCCAGCAGTTCCCGCCGGGACAGCCACCAAGAGACCCAGTACTTC
length: 14; V: TRBV4-3; size: .; J: TRBJ2-1; D: TRBD1; CDR3: CASSPGGPPNEQFF; DNA: TGCGCCAGCAGCCCAGGGGGACCTCCCAATGAGCAGTTCTTC
length: 15; V: TRBV9; size: .; J: TRBJ1-1; D: .; CDR3: CASSVDVRENTEAFF; DNA: TGTGCCAGCAGCGTAGATGTAAGGGAAAACACTGAAGCTTTCTTT
length: 14; V: TRBV6-2/TRBV6-3; size: few; J: TRBJ2-1; D: .; CDR3: CASSSGRGINEQFF; DNA: TGTGCCAGCAGTTCCGGTCGTGGGATCAATGAGCAGTTCTTC
length: 15; V: TRBV21-1; size: .; J: TRBJ2-3; D: .; CDR3: CASAAGGLIADTQYF; DNA: TGTGCCAGCGCGGCGGGAGGGCTAATCGCAGATACGCAGTATTTT
length: 15; V: TRBV10-3; size: few; J: TRBJ2-3; D: .; CDR3: CAIKIRDISTDTQYF; DNA: TGTGCCATAAAGATCCGGGACATTAGCACAGATACGCAGTATTTT
length: 13; V: TRBV6-5; size: once; J: TRBJ1-5; D: .; CDR3: CASSYSMNQPQHF; DNA: TGTGCCAGCAGTTACTCCATGAATCAGCCCCAGCATTTT
length: 16; V: TRBV7-2; size: .; J: TRBJ2-2; D: .; CDR3: CASSLISFGNTGELFF; DNA: TGTGCCAGCAGCTTAATTTCCTTCGGGAACACCGGGGAGCTGTTTTTT
length: 15; V: TRBV4-3; size: .; J: TRBJ1-2; D: .; CDR3: CASSQDPAPGGGYTF; DNA: TGCGCCAGCAGCCAAGATCCCGCACCCGGGGGTGGCTACACCTTC
length: 13; V: TRBV29-1; size: .; J: TRBJ2-5; D: .; CDR3: CSVETAVGRTQYF; DNA: TGCAGCGTTGAAACGGCAGTGGGACGGACCCAGTACTTC
length: 14; V: TRBV27; size: .; J: TRBJ2-1; D: .; CDR3: CASSLLGASYEQFF; DNA: TGTGCCAGCAGTTTATTGGGGGCCTCCTACGAGCAGTTCTTC